This T cell receptor (beta chain) was found in a study of CD8 T cells in ankylosing spondylitis. CDR3 length: 14 residues. The germline gives CDR1 SGHVS, CDR2 FQNEAQ. Trimming took 6 bases from V and 2 from J, leaving 11 bases between them. This clonotype was counted a few times. Library preparation for TCR beta used quantitative 5'-RACE with molecular barcodes. TCRdb fed the 5' RACE reads into MiXCR, producing one record per CDR3 protein. The sample lists 150,000 to 200,000 distinct CDR3 sequences, more than 9% occurring once. The sequence was collected from a male donor with ankylosing spondylitis or in good health (not recorded which). Sequenced: blood, either unsorted or a sorted T cell fraction (not recorded which). The chain carries TRBV7-8 and TRBJ2-1, with D tentatively TRBD2 (5 bases). The chain's CDR3 is CASRRESAYNEQFF. The CDR3, as DNA: TGTGCCAGCAGGAGGGAGAGTGCCTACAATGAGCAGTTCTTC.